The present entry profiles one T cell receptor beta chain with its context. Its antigen is as yet unknown. Clones were sequenced by immunoSEQ multiplex PCR, and TCRdb holds only the in-frame ones, with some missing. The data hold almost 7,000 clones, with 84% observed a single time. The data were taken from a study of follicular helper T cells after annual influenza vaccination. Study-level findings and limits: Recurrent ICOS+CD38+ cTfh clonotypes included tetramer and AIM influenza-specific ones.

Time point reported: 2015-2016 season, 7 days after influenza vaccination. Excluded were substance abuse, HIV/AIDS, active cancer, immunomodulatory drugs and active illness. CDR1 is MNHNS, CDR2 SASEGT, per germline. This CDR3 has 15 amino acids. V gave up 5 bases and J gave up 1 base; unmatched junction bases: 6. The sample consisted of CXCR5- memory CD4+ T cells sorted from blood, taken 7 days after influenza vaccination. This sequence was found in an adult who received the influenza vaccine. The chain uses TRBV6-1 and TRBJ2-7; 9 bases agree with TRBD1. The DNA of the CDR3 is TGTGCCAGCAGTTCCCGGACAGGGGCTTCCTACGAGCAGTACTTC. It yields the protein CASSSRTGASYEQYF.